The next 6 T cell receptor beta chains were all read from a single sample in a study of tumor-infiltrating lymphocytes in primary liver carcinoma. Production of TCR beta cDNA used around 0.45 ug total RNA together with a constant-region primer. Sequencing libraries for TCR beta derived from three nested multiplex PCR rounds that used slightly modified ARM-PCR. A C-beta reverse primer was combined with TRBV1-TRBV30 forward primers in the first two PCR rounds, and each round had around 11 cycles. TCRdb re-derived calls from the multiplex PCR reads in MiXCR, one entry per CDR3 protein. The profile covers about 100,000 distinct CDR3 sequences, with around 66% appearing a single time and 9% to 15% taken by the ten largest. Joint extraction of RNA and DNA used about 17-33 mg of bulk tissue that was unsorted. The sequencing input was liver tumor tissue from sampling region 2. Stated subset: tumor region T2, inferior pole. These receptors all stem from a woman between 55 and 75 years old with primary liver carcinoma and hepatitis B virus infection.

A note on this clonotype: Sequence at one end of the junction differs from germline and may be a read error. The chain uses TRBV11-2 and TRBJ1-1; D unresolved. Germline V gene lookup returns CDR1 SGHAT and CDR2 FQNNGV. The CDR3 contains 15 residues. The CDR3 DNA reads TGTACCAGCAGCTTAGATCCCTCGGTGAGCACTAAAGCTTTCTTC. It encodes CTSSLDPSVSTKAFF.

This clonotype has only a few counts. V is TRBV9 and J is TRBJ2-1; 10 bases map to TRBD2. From germline, CDR1 is SGDLS and CDR2 YYNGEE. The junction had 9 bases not matched to a gene; V was cut back by 5 bases and J by 7 bases. This CDR3 comprises 15 residues. In DNA form, the CDR3 reads TGTGCCAGCAGTGCTTCTAGCGGGAGCGTTAATGAGCAGTTCTTC. Its translation: CASSASSGSVNEQFF.

To note about this clonotype: Without the conserved terminal phenylalanine or tryptophan, this CDR3 likely stems from a read error. This chain uses TRBV11-2 with TRBJ2-2; possibly TRBD1 for D (6 bases). Per germline, CDR1 SGHAT and CDR2 FQNNGV. This CDR3 comprises 15 residues. The CDR3 DNA reads as TGTGCCAGCAGCCTACAGGGTTTTCTCGCCGGGGAACTGTTTTAT. Its protein is CASSLQGFLAGELFY.

The rearrangement uses TRBV28 and TRBJ2-1; 8 nucleotides align to TRBD2. The CDR3 consists of 18 residues. The V and J ends lost 7 bases and 4 bases, in that order; junction bases with no gene match: 18. Per germline, CDR1 MDHEN and CDR2 SYDVKM. The CDR3 DNA reads TGTGCCAGCACCACGAGGGCTGGCGGGAGGCCCCAATACAATGAGCAGTTCTTC. This codes for CASTTRAGGRPQYNEQFF.

Regarding this clonotype: This could be a read error, since a much larger clone is one nucleotide away. The DNA is omitted, as the CDR3 cannot be located on it reliably, and the CDR3 follows TCRdb's listing. The rearrangement joins TRBV28 to TRBJ2-3; TRBD2, as called in the table, went unchecked against the DNA. The CDR3 comprises 15 residues, both ends counted. Germline V gene data show CDR1 as MDHEN and CDR2 as SYDVKM. The CDR3: CASSLWASGTDTQCF.

A word on this clonotype: This CDR3 is missing its conserved last phenylalanine or tryptophan, likely due to a read error. The chain has TRBV11-2 and TRBJ2-7, with 14 bases fitting TRBD2. Germline CDR1 and CDR2: SGHAT and FQNNGV. This CDR3 is 20 amino acids long. The CDR3 spells CASSAISRLAGGQRPYEQYL. In DNA form, the CDR3 reads TGTGCTAGCAGCGCCATTTCCCGACTAGCGGGAGGGCAGAGACCCTACGAGCAGTACTTG.